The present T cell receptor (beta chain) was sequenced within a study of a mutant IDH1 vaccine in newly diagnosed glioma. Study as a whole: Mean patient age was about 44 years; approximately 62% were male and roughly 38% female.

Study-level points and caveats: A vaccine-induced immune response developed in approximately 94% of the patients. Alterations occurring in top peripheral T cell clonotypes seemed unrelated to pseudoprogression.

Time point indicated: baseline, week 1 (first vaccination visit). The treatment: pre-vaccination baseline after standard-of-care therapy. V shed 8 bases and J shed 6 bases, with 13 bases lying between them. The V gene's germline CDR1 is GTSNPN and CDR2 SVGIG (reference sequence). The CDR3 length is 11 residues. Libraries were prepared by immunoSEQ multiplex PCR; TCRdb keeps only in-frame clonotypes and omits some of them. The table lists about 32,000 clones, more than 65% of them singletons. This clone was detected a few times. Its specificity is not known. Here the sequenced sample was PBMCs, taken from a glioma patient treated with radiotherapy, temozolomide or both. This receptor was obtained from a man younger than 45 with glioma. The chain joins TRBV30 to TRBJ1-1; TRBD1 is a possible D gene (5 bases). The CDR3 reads CARQGRSEAFF. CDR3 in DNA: TGTGCCCGTCAGGGTAGGTCTGAAGCTTTCTTT.